This entry is about one T cell receptor (beta chain). Total RNA (roughly 540 ng) served as template for TCR beta cDNA synthesis primed by a constant-region primer. What produced the TCR beta libraries was three nested multiplex PCR rounds using slightly modified ARM-PCR. A C-beta reverse primer and TRBV1-TRBV30 forward primers served in each of the first two PCR rounds, at about 9 cycles apiece. TCRdb re-analysed the multiplex PCR reads in MiXCR, keeping a single row per CDR3 protein. Here the sample spans 90,000 to 150,000 distinct CDR3 sequences, roughly 70% being singletons. The data originate from a study of tumor-infiltrating lymphocytes in primary liver carcinoma. Total RNA and DNA came together from roughly 20-30 mg of bulk tissue without cell sorting. The CDR3 contains 17 residues. The trim removed 2 bases at V and 8 bases at J, leaving 14 bases unmatched. Germline loops: CDR1 SGHAT, CDR2 FQNNGV.

The TCR sequence derives from a woman aged 55-69 years with primary liver carcinoma and hepatitis B virus infection. This rearrangement joins TRBV11-2 to TRBJ2-1; 8 nucleotides match TRBD1. Sequencing was done on a sample of tumor-adjacent normal liver tissue. The CDR3 nucleotides read TGTGCCAGCAGCTTAACCCACAGACAGGGGTACAGGGATGAGCAGTTCTTC. It is translated as CASSLTHRQGYRDEQFF.